The entry below describes one TCR beta chain. This sample was taken from a study of PD-L1 blockade in urothelial cancer. The V gene end was trimmed by 3 bases and the J gene end by 3 bases; junction bases not matched to a gene: 7. Germline V gene lookup returns CDR1 MNHEY and CDR2 SVGAGI. The CDR3 has 15 amino acids. Libraries were prepared by immunoSEQ multiplex PCR; TCRdb keeps only in-frame clonotypes and omits some of them. Of 50,000 or so clones listed, approximately 86% are singletons. Material: PBMCs, obtained around atezolizumab (anti-PD-L1) treatment. The chain has TRBV6-5 and TRBJ2-7, with 8 positions matching TRBD1. The origin of this receptor is a man aged 55-75 years with urothelial cancer. CDR3: CASSYDDRGYYEQYF. Written as DNA, the CDR3 is TGTGCCAGCAGTTATGATGACAGGGGATACTACGAGCAGTACTTC.